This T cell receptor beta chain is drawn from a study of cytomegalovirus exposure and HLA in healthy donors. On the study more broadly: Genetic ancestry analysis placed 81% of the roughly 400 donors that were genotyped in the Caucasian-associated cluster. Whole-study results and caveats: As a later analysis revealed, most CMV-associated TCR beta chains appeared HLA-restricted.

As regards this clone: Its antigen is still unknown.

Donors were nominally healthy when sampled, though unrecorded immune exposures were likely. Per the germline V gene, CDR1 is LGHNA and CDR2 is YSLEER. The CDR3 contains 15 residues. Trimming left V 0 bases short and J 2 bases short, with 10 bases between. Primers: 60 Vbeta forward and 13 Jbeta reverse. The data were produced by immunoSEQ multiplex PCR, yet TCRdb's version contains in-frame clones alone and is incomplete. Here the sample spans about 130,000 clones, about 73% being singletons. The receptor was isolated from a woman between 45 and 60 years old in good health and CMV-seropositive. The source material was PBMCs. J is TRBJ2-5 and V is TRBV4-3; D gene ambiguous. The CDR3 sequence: CASSQETRVQETQYF. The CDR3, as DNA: TGCGCCAGCAGCCAAGAAACGCGCGTACAAGAGACCCAGTACTTC.